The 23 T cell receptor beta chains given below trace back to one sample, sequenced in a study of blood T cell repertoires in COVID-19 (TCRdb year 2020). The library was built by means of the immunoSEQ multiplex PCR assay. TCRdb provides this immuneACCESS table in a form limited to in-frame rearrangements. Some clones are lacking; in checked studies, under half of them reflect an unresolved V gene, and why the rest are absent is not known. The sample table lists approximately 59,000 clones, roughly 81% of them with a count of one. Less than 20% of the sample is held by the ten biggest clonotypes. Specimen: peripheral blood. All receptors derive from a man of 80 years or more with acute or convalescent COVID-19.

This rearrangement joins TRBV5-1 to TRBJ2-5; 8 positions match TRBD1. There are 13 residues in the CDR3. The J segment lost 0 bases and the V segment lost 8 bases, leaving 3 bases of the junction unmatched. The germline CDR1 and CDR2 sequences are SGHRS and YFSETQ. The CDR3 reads CASGQGNQETQYF. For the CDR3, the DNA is TGCGCCAGTGGACAGGGAAACCAAGAGACCCAGTACTTC. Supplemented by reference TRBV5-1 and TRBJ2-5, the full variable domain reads KAGVTQTPRYLIKTRGQQVTLSCSPISGHRSVSWYQQTPGQGLQFLFEYFSETQRNKGNFPGRFSGRQFSNSRSEMNVSTLELGDSALYLCASGQGNQETQYFGPGTRLLVL.

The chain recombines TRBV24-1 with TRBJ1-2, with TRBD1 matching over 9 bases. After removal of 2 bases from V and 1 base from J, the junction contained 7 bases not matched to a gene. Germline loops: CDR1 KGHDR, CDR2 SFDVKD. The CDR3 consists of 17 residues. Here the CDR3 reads CATSDSGTGRVNYGYTF. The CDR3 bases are TGTGCCACCAGTGATTCTGGGACAGGGCGGGTTAACTATGGCTACACCTTC.

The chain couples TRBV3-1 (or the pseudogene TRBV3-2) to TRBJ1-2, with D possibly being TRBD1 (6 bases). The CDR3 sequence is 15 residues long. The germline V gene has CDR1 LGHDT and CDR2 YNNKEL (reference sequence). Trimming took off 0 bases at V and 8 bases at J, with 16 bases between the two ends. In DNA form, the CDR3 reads TGTGCCAGCAGCCAAGATCGAGGCAGGGGTCAAGGCTACACCTTC. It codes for CASSQDRGRGQGYTF.

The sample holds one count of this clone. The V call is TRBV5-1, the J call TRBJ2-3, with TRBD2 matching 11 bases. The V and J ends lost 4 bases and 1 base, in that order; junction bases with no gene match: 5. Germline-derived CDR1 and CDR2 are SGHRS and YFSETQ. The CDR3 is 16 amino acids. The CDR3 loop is CASSRGTSGRTDTQYF. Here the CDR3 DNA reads TGCGCCAGCAGCAGGGGGACTAGCGGACGCACAGATACGCAGTATTTT.

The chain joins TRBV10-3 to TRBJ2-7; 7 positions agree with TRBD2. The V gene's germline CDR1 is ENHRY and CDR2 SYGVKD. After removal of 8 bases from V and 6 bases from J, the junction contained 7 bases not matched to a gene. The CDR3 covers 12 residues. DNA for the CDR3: TGTGCCATCCGGGACTACGTGTCCGAGCAGTACTTC. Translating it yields CAIRDYVSEQYF.

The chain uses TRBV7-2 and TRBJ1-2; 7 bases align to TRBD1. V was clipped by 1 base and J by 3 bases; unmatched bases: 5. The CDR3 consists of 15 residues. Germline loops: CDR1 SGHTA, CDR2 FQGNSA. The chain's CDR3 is CASSLGPDRDYGYTF. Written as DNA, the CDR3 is TGTGCCAGCAGCTTAGGGCCCGACAGGGACTATGGCTACACCTTC.

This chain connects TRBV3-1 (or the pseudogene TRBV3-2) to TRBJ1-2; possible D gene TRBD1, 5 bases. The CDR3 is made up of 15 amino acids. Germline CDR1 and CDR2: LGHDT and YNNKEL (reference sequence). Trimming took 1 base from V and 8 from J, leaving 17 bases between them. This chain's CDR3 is CASSQVPAGNGGYTF. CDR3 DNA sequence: TGTGCCAGCAGCCAAGTCCCCGCAGGGAATGGCGGCTACACCTTC.

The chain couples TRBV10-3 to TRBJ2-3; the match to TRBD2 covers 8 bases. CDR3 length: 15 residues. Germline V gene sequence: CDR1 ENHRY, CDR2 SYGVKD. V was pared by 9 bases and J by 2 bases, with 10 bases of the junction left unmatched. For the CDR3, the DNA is TGTGCCATTAGGGCGGGGGGATTGGACACAGATACGCAGTATTTT. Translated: CAIRAGGLDTDTQYF.

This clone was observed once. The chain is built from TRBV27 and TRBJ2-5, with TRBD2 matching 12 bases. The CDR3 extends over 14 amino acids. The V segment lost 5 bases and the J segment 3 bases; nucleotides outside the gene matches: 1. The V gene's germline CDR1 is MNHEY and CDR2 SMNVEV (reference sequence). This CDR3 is CASSRLAGEETQYF. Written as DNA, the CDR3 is TGTGCCAGCAGTAGACTAGCGGGAGAAGAGACCCAGTACTTC.

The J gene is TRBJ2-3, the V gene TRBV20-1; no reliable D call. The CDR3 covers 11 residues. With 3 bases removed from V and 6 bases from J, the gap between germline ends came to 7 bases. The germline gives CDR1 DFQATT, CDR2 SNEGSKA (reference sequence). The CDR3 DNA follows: TGCAGTGCTAGTCCCCGGGATACGCAGTATTTT. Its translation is CSASPRDTQYF.

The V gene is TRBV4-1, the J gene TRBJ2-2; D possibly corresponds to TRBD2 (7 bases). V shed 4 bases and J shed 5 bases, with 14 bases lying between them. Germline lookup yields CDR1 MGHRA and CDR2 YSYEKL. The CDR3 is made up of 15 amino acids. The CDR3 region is CASSPGGWGTGELFF. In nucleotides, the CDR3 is TGCGCCAGCAGCCCGGGGGGCTGGGGAACCGGGGAGCTGTTTTTT.

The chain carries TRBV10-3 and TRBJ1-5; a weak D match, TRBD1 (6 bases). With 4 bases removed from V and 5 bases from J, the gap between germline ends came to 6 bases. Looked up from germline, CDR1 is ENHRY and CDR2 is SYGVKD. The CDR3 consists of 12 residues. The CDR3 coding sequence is TGTGCCATCAGTGGACAGGATCAGCCCCAGCATTTT. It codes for CAISGQDQPQHF.

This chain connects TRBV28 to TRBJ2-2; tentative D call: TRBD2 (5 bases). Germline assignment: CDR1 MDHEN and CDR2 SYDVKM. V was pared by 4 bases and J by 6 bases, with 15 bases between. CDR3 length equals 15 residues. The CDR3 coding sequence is TGTGCCAGCAGTTCGAGGGCCCGATCGTCCGGGGAGCTGTTTTTT. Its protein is CASSSRARSSGELFF. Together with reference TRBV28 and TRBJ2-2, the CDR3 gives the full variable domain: DVKVTQSSRYLVKRTGEKVFLECVQDMDHENMFWYRQDPGLGLRLIYFSYDVKMKEKGDIPEGYSVSREKKERFSLILESASTNQTSMYLCASSSRARSSGELFFGEGSRLTVL.

The CDR3 DNA follows: TGCAGCGTTGAGGGCTTGGGCGTACGCCTCCAAGAGACCCAGTACTTC. This encodes CSVEGLGVRLQETQYF. The gene calls are TRBV29-1 and TRBJ2-5; D is ambiguous. This CDR3 is 16 amino acids long. V was shortened by 3 bases and J by 1 base, with 18 bases between the two germline ends. The germline V gene has CDR1 SQVTM and CDR2 ANQGSEA.

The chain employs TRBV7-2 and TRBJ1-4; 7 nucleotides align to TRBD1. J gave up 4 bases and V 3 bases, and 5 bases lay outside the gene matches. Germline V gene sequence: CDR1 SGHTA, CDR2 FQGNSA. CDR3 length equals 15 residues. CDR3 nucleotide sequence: TGTGCCAGCAGCTTCCAAAGGGGGCGTAATGAAAAACTGTTTTTT. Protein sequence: CASSFQRGRNEKLFF.

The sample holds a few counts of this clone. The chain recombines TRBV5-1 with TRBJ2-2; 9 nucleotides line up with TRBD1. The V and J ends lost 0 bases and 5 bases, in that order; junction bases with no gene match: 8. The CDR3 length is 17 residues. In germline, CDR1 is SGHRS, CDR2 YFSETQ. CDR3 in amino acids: CASSLATGGGGTGELFF. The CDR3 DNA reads TGCGCCAGCAGCTTGGCTACAGGGGGCGGCGGTACCGGGGAGCTGTTTTTT.

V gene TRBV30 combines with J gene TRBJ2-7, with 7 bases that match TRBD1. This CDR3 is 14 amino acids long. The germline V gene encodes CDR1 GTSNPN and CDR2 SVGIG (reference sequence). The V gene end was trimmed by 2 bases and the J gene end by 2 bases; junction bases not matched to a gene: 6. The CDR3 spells CAWSTQGQTYEQYF. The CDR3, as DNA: TGTGCCTGGAGTACACAGGGACAGACCTACGAGCAGTACTTC.

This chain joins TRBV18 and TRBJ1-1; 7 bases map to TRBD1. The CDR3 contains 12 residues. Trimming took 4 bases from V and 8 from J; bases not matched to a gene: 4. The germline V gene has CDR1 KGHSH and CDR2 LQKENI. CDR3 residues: CASSQDRDEAFF. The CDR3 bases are TGTGCCAGCTCACAAGACAGGGACGAAGCTTTCTTT.

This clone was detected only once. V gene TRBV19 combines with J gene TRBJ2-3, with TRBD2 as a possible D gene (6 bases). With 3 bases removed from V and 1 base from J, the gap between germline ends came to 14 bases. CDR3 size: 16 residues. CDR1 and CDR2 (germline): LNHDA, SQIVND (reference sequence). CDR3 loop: CASSIRGGTGTDTQYF. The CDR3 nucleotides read TGTGCCAGTAGTATTAGGGGAGGAACTGGCACAGATACGCAGTATTTT.

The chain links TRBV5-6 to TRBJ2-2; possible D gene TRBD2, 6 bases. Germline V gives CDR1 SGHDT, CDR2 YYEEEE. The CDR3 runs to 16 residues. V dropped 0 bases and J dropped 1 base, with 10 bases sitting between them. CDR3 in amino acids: CASSLVPGRNTGELFF. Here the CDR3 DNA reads TGTGCCAGCAGCTTGGTGCCCGGGAGGAACACCGGGGAGCTGTTTTTT.

CDR3 nucleotide sequence: TGTGCCAGCAGCCCCGGGACAGTAAATGAAAAACTGTTTTTT. Its translation: CASSPGTVNEKLFF. The chain carries TRBV7-9 and TRBJ1-4; 7 bases agree with TRBD1. Germline values: CDR1 SEHNR, CDR2 FQNEAQ (reference sequence). The junction had 5 bases not matched to a gene; V was cut back by 5 bases and J by 5 bases. The CDR3 loop spans 14 amino acids. The full variable domain, in which reference TRBV7-9 and TRBJ1-4 provide the parts outside the CDR3, is DTGVSQNPRHKITKRGQNVTFRCDPISEHNRLYWYRQTLGQGPEFLTYFQNEAQLEKSRLLSDRFSAERPKGSFSTLEIQRTEQGDSAMYLCASSPGTVNEKLFFGSGTQLSVL.

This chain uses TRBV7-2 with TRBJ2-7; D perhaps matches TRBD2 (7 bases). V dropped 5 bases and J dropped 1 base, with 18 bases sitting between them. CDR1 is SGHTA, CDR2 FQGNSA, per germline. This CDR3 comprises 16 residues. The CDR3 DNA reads TGTGCCAGCAGCCAAGGGGGGGGGACAAATTCCTACGAGCAGTACTTC. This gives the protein CASSQGGGTNSYEQYF.

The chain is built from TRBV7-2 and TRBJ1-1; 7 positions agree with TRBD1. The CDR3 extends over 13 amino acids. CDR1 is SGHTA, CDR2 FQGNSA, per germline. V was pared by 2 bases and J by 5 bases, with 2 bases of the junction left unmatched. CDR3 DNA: TGTGCCAGCAGCTTAAGGGGGCGGACTGAAGCTTTCTTT. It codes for CASSLRGRTEAFF. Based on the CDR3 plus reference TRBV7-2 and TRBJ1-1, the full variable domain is GAGVSQSPSNKVTEKGKDVELRCDPISGHTALYWYRQSLGQGLEFLIYFQGNSAPDKSGLPSDRFSAERTGGSVSTLTIQRTQQEDSAVYLCASSLRGRTEAFFGQGTRLTVV.